The rows below give T cell receptor beta chains drawn from one sample of a study of molecular identifiers for immune sequencing clone quantification. TCRdb reprocessed the PCR reads with MiXCR, giving one entry per CDR3 protein. The sample records nearly 55,000 distinct CDR3 sequences, about a third being singletons. The source material was naive CD8+ T cells from blood, with Jurkat cell RNA spiked in. These receptors originate from a human donor in good health. Some libraries in this study had Jurkat cell RNA spiked in. CDR3s leave out the opening cysteine and the closing phenylalanine or tryptophan. Size tells how often a clone was seen (once, few, many) or the class of an expanded clone, and some rows leave it out.

TRBV20-1	TRBJ2-7	NA	SELRVSREYSFEQY
TRBV19	TRBJ2-4	NA	ASSMWETKNIQY
TRBV19	TRBJ2-1	NA	ASSWGLAGHNEQF
TRBV27	TRBJ1-1	many	ASSLGTENTEAF
TRBV19	TRBJ2-5	few	ASSMQGQYGDQY
TRBV5-1	TRBJ2-7	NA	ASSSGQGRTYEQY
TRBV7-9	TRBJ2-1	NA	ASRPSYNEQF
TRBV20-1	TRBJ1-1	NA	SVHPRKAF
TRBV2	TRBJ1-1	NA	ASSGIFEAF
TRBV25-1	TRBJ2-7	many	ASQSGRRYEQY
TRBV7-2	TRBJ2-1	few	ASSLQLDEQF
TRBV4-2	TRBJ2-3	NA	ASSQGKAGTGNTDTQY
TRBV12-3/TRBV12-4	TRBJ1-5	many	ASSQGGFQPQH
TRBV13	TRBJ1-1	NA	ASSRLGGRTF
TRBV27	TRBJ2-3	NA	ASSHRATDTQY
TRBV28	TRBJ2-2	many	ASGIAVLNTGELF
TRBV29-1	TRBJ1-1	NA	SVYQLNTEAF
TRBV7-9	TRBJ2-4	NA	ASSATEGWNIQY
TRBV5-1	TRBJ2-1	few	ASSRGLAVYNEQF
TRBV20-1	TRBJ2-7	NA	SASGRATYEQY
TRBV28	TRBJ2-7	many	ASSFGRRAYEQY
TRBV4-1	TRBJ2-7	NA	ASSQVRLSLYEQY
TRBV29-1	TRBJ1-3	many	SVEDSGTGGNTIY
TRBV4-1	TRBJ2-1	many	ASSQGVYEQF
TRBV6-5	TRBJ2-3	NA	ASSYRGLSTDTQY
TRBV28	TRBJ2-5	NA	ASSSLLPGRTPVLSRY
TRBV6-5	TRBJ2-7	many	ASSYSGGTDEQY
TRBV7-2	TRBJ1-1	NA	AGSPHPVAI
TRBV28	TRBJ2-3	NA	ASSLPTRSTDTQY
TRBV7-2	TRBJ2-2	NA	ASGGSGQNTGELF
TRBV19	TRBJ2-1	few	ASSMGFYNEQF
TRBV4-3	TRBJ2-7	few	ASSQEVPSGTVWEQY
TRBV7-3	TRBJ2-3	many	ASSLTPTGSRYTQY
TRBV4-3	TRBJ1-2	NA	ASSPGIGQVLIDYT
TRBV29-1	TRBJ2-2	NA	SVVGSNTGELF
TRBV20-1	TRBJ1-1	NA	SARSRGGGTEAF
TRBV4-2	TRBJ2-3	few	ASSQWGQPGTDTQY
TRBV20-1	TRBJ1-5	NA	SALPGDGSNQPQH
TRBV13	TRBJ2-7	NA	ASSLQGQYYEQY
TRBV6-2/TRBV6-3	TRBJ2-1	few	ASSYPSGSEEQF
TRBV21-1	TRBJ2-1	many	ASSNGLANEQF
TRBV12-3/TRBV12-4	TRBJ2-7	NA	ASSLSADYEQY
TRBV6-5	TRBJ2-7	NA	ASSYSGSPYVQY
TRBV19	TRBJ1-1	many	ASSIDLEGTEAF
TRBV5-6	TRBJ2-5	NA	ASSLQTQETQY
TRBV24-1	TRBJ1-4	few	ATSDVKDHNEKLF
TRBV20-1	TRBJ2-2	NA	SARRLAGDTGELF
TRBV2	TRBJ2-7	NA	ACSDDTSGTYEQY
TRBV11-2	TRBJ1-1	NA	ASSAAPGHYTEAF
TRBV18	TRBJ2-1	NA	ASSPTRLADEQF
TRBV28	TRBJ2-7	NA	ASSGMSSVPSYEQY
TRBV5-6	TRBJ2-7	few	ASSLYARPYEQY
TRBV28	TRBJ1-5	many	ASSFRKAGEPQH
TRBV2	TRBJ2-7	many	ASPGPHEQY
TRBV19	TRBJ1-1	few	ASSTWTGGGTEAF
TRBV2	TRBJ2-5	NA	ASSEALDSTQETQY
TRBV3-1	TRBJ1-5	NA	ASSQDSYQPQH